The rows below give T cell receptor beta chains drawn from one sample of a study of T cells in Graves' hyperthyroidism and ophthalmopathy. Using its own MiXCR run on the multiplex PCR reads, TCRdb lists one record per CDR3 protein. The data contain 550,000 to 850,000 distinct CDR3 sequences, roughly 20% of them singletons. The specimen was blood. These receptors came from a woman in her forties or fifties with Graves' hyperthyroidism that later progressed to Graves' ophthalmopathy. CDR3s include the opening cysteine and the closing phenylalanine or tryptophan. D genes are given only for firm matches. Size tells how often a clone was seen (once, few, many) or the class of an expanded clone, and some rows leave it out.

clone size | J gene | V gene | D gene | CDR3 DNA | CDR3 protein
many | TRBJ2-5 | TRBV27 | TRBD2 | TGTGCCAGCAGAGGACTAGCGGGGGGGGCCTGGGAGACCCAGTACTTC | CASRGLAGGAWETQYF
few | TRBJ1-1 | TRBV20-1 | NA | TGCAGTGCTAGTTCGACAGACCCTGAAGCTTTCTTT | CSASSTDPEAFF
few | TRBJ2-3 | TRBV14 | NA | TGTGCCAGCAGCCAAGACTGGGGGGCCCGCACAGATACGCAGTATTTT | CASSQDWGARTDTQYF
many | TRBJ2-7 | TRBV20-1 | NA | TGCAGTGCTAGAGATGAGGCACCCGGGGCTCGGGAGCAGTACTTC | CSARDEAPGAREQYF
few | TRBJ1-1 | TRBV20-1 | TRBD1 | TGCAGTGCAAGCATCTTACAGGGGCTGAACACTGAAGCTTTCTTT | CSASILQGLNTEAFF
many | TRBJ2-7 | TRBV5-5 | NA | TGTGCCAGCAGCTTTGACACGGGGGCCATCTCCGAGCAGTACTTC | CASSFDTGAISEQYF
NA | TRBJ1-5 | TRBV12-3/TRBV12-4 | NA | TGTGCCAGCACCAGGGCTAGCAATCAGCCCCAGCATTTT | CASTRASNQPQHF
NA | TRBJ1-1 | TRBV6-1 | NA | TGTGCCAGCAGCCGACTGGGGTCGAACACTGAAGCTTTCTTT | CASSRLGSNTEAFF
NA | TRBJ1-1 | TRBV4-2 | NA | TGTGCCAGCAGCCTCCCCGACGGTGGAGGGACTGAAGCTTTCTTT | CASSLPDGGGTEAFF
few | TRBJ2-2 | TRBV6-5 | TRBD2 | TGTGCCAGCAGTTACCTCATATTAACTAGCGGGGGGGCCGGGGAGCTGTTTTTT | CASSYLILTSGGAGELFF
many | TRBJ1-1 | TRBV18 | NA | TGTGCCAGCTCCCGCGAGGGGACGAGGACTGAAGCTTTCTTT | CASSREGTRTEAFF
NA | TRBJ2-3 | TRBV25-1 | NA | TGTGCCAGCAGTGAAGTCCAGGGAGTTGACACAGATACGCAGTATTTT | CASSEVQGVDTDTQYF
many | TRBJ1-1 | TRBV11-2 | TRBD1 | TGTGCCAGCAGCTCCGGGGACAGGGTGAACACTGAAGCTTTCTTT | CASSSGDRVNTEAFF
few | TRBJ1-1 | TRBV29-1 | NA | TGCAGCGTTGTGGGGGCGGTGGTGAACACTGAAGCTTTCTTT | CSVVGAVVNTEAFF
few | TRBJ1-2 | TRBV19 | TRBD1 | TGTGCCAGTAGTATAGGCCGGACAGGAGGCTACACCTTC | CASSIGRTGGYTF
NA | TRBJ2-5 | TRBV19 | TRBD1 | TGTGCCAGCCGACAGGGGGCTTTCGAGACCCAGTACTTC | CASRQGAFETQYF
few | TRBJ2-7 | TRBV4-1 | NA | TGCGCCAGCAGCCAGATAGAAGCCGGGGGTTACGAGCAGTACTTC | CASSQIEAGGYEQYF
NA | TRBJ2-5 | TRBV6-1 | TRBD2 | TGTGCCAGCATCCAACGGGGTATGGGGGGGGGTCCCCAAGAGACCCAGTACTTC | CASIQRGMGGGPQETQYF
many | TRBJ1-5 | TRBV20-1 | TRBD1 | TGCAGTGCTAGGACACAGGGGGCGAGCAATCAGCCCCAGCATTTT | CSARTQGASNQPQHF
NA | TRBJ1-1 | TRBV14 | NA | TGTGCCAGCAGAAAACTCACTGAAGCTTTCTTT | CASRKLTEAFF
NA | TRBJ1-2 | TRBV29-1 | TRBD1 | TGCAGCGTTGCAGGACAGGTTACTTATGGCTACACCTTC | CSVAGQVTYGYTF
few | TRBJ2-3 | TRBV4-1 | TRBD2 | TGCGCCAGCAGCCATGCGCTAGCGGGGTATACAGATACGCAGTATTTT | CASSHALAGYTDTQYF
NA | TRBJ1-2 | TRBV5-1 | NA | TGTGCCAGCAGCTTAGACACGCCCTATGGCTACACCTTC | CASSLDTPYGYTF
many | TRBJ2-5 | TRBV5-1 | NA | TGCGCCAGCAGCTTGGCCGGACAGAACCAAGAGACCCAGTACTTC | CASSLAGQNQETQYF
many | TRBJ1-1 | TRBV10-3 | NA | TGTGCCACCGCCAGGAGAGGGGCCGACACTGAAGCTTTCTTT | CATARRGADTEAFF
NA | TRBJ1-5 | TRBV7-9 | NA | TGTGCCAGCAGCCACACAGGGACTAGCAATCAGCCCCAGCATTTT | CASSHTGTSNQPQHF
NA | TRBJ1-2 | TRBV4-1 | TRBD1 | TGCGCCAGCAGCCAACCTGACAGGGCTGTTGGCTATGGCTACACCTTC | CASSQPDRAVGYGYTF